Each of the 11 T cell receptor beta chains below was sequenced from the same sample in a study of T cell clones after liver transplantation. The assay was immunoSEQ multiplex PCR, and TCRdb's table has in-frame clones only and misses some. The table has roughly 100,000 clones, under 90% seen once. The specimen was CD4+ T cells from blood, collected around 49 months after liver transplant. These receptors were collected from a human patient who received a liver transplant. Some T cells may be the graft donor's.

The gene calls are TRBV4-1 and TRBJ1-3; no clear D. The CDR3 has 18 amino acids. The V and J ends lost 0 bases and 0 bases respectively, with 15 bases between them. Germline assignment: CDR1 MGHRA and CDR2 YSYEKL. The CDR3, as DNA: TGCGCCAGCAGCCAAGATGTCGCAGCTTCCTTCTCTGGAAACACCATATATTTT. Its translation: CASSQDVAASFSGNTIYF.

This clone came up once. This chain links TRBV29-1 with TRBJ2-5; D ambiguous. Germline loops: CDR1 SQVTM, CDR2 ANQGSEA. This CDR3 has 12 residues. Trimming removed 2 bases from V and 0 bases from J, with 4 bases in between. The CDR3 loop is CSVEPYQETQYF. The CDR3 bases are TGCAGCGTTGAACCGTACCAAGAGACCCAGTACTTC.

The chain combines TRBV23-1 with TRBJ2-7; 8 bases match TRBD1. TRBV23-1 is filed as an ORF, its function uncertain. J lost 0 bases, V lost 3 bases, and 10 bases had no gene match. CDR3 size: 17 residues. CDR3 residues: CASSHSNRDRSSYEQYF. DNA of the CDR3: TGCGCCAGCAGTCACTCCAACCGGGACAGGAGCTCCTACGAGCAGTACTTC.

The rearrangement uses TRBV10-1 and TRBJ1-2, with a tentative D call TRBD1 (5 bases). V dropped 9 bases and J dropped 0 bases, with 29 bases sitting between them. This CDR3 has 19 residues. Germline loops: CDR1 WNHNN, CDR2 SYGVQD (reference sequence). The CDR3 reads CASLHHCLRDGYSNYGYTF. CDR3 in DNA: TGCGCCAGTTTGCACCATTGTCTTCGGGACGGATATTCTAACTATGGCTACACCTTC.

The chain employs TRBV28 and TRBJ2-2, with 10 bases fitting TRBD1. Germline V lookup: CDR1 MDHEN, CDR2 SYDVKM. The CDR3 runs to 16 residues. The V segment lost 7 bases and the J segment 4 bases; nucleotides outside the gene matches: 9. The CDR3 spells CASTKTGTGVTGELFF. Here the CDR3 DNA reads TGTGCCAGCACTAAAACCGGGACAGGGGTCACCGGGGAGCTGTTTTTT. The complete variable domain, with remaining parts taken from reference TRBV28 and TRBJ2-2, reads DVKVTQSSRYLVKRTGEKVFLECVQDMDHENMFWYRQDPGLGLRLIYFSYDVKMKEKGDIPEGYSVSREKKERFSLILESASTNQTSMYLCASTKTGTGVTGELFFGEGSRLTVL.

CDR3 nucleotides: TGTGCCAGCAGCCGAGAGGGCCTAGCGGTAAACAATGAGCAGTTCTTC. Translation: CASSREGLAVNNEQFF. The chain employs TRBV5-4 and TRBJ2-1; 7 nucleotides agree with TRBD2. CDR1 is SGHNT and CDR2 is YYREEE in the germline V gene (reference sequence). The CDR3 is 16 amino acids. The V gene end was trimmed by 4 bases and the J gene end by 5 bases; junction bases not matched to a gene: 12.

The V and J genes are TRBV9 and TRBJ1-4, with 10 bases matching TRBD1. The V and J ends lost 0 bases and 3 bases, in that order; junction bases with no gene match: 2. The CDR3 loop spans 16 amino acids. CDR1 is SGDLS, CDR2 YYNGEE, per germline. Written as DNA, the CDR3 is TGTGCCAGCAGCGTAGGACAGGGGGCACCTAATGAAAAACTGTTTTTT. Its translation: CASSVGQGAPNEKLFF.

The CDR3, as DNA: TGCATCGCGGCCCGGACAGGGCAAACAGATACGCAGTATTTT. Translation gives CIAARTGQTDTQYF. The rearrangement uses TRBV29-1 and TRBJ2-3; TRBD1 agrees at 8 bases. CDR1 is SQVTM and CDR2 is ANQGSEA in the germline V gene. CDR3 length: 14 amino acids.

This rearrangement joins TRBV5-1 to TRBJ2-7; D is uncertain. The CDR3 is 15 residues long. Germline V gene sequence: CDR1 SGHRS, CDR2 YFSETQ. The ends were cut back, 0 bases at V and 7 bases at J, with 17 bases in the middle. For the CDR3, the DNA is TGCGCCAGCAGCTTGGGTGGTCTCCGCAGCCTGGAGCAGTACTTC. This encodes CASSLGGLRSLEQYF.

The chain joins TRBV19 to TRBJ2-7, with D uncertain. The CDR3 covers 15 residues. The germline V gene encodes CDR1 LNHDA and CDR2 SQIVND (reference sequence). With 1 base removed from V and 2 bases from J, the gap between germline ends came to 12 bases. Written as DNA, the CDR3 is TGTGCCAGTAGTATAGCGGCACCCTCAACCTACGAGCAGTACTTC. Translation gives CASSIAAPSTYEQYF.

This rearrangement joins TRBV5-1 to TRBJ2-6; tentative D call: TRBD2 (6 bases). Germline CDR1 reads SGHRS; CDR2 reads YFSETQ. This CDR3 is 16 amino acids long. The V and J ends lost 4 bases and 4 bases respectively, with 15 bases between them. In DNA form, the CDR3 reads TGCGCCAGCAGCGAAGGAGGGGTGAACGGGGCCAACGTCCTGACTTTC. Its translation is CASSEGGVNGANVLTF.